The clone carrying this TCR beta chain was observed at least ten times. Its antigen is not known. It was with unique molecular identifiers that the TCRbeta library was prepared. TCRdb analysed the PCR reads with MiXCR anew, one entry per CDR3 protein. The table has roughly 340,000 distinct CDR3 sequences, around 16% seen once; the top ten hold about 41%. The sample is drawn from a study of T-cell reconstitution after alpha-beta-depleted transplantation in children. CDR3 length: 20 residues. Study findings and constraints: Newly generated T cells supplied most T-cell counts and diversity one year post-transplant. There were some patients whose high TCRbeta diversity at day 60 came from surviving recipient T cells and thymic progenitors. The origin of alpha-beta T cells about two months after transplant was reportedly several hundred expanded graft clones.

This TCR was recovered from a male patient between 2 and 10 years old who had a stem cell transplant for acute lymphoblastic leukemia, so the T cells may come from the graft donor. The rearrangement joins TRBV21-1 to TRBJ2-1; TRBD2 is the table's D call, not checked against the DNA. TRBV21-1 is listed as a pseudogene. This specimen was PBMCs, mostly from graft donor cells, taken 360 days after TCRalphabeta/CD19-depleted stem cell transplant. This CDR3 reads CASSKLFQVYGAGGPNEQFF. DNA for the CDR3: TGTGCCAGCAGCAAACTTTTCCAGGTATATGGAGCGGGAGGGCCGAATGAGCAGTTCTTC.